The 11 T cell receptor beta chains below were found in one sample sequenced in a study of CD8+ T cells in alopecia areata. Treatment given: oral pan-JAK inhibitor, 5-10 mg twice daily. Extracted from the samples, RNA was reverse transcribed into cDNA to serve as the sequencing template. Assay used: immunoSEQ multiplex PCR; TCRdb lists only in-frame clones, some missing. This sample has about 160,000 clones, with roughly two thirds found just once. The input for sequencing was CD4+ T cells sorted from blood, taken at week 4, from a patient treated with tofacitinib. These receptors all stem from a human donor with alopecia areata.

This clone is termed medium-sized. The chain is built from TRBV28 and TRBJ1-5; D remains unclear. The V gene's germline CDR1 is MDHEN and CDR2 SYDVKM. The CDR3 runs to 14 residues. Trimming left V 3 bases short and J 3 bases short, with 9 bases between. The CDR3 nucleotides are TGTGCCAGCAGTTTGGTGGCAGCCAATCAGCCCCAGCATTTT. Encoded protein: CASSLVAANQPQHF. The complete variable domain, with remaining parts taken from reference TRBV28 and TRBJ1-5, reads DVKVTQSSRYLVKRTGEKVFLECVQDMDHENMFWYRQDPGLGLRLIYFSYDVKMKEKGDIPEGYSVSREKKERFSLILESASTNQTSMYLCASSLVAANQPQHFGDGTRLSIL.

The CDR3 bases are TGTGCCAGCAGTTTGAGGGGGGGCCCGATGGCTGAAGCTTTCTTT. It codes for CASSLRGGPMAEAFF. The chain recombines TRBV27 with TRBJ1-1, with D perhaps TRBD1 (6 bases). Germline CDR1 reads MNHEY; CDR2 reads SMNVEV (reference sequence). CDR3 length: 15 amino acids. V dropped 3 bases and J dropped 6 bases, with 17 bases sitting between them.

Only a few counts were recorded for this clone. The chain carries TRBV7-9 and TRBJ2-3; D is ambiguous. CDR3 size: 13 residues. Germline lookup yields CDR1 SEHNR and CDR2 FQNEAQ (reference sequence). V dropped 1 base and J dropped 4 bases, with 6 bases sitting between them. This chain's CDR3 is CASSLEQADTQYF. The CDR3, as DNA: TGTGCCAGCAGCTTAGAGCAGGCAGATACGCAGTATTTT.

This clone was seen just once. This CDR3 reads CSTRTNADTQYF. The CDR3 coding sequence is TGCAGCACGCGGACGAACGCAGATACGCAGTATTTT. The V call is TRBV29-1, the J call TRBJ2-3; D is undetermined. This CDR3 comprises 12 residues. Germline V lookup: CDR1 SQVTM, CDR2 ANQGSEA. V lost 8 bases and J lost 4, with 13 bases in between.

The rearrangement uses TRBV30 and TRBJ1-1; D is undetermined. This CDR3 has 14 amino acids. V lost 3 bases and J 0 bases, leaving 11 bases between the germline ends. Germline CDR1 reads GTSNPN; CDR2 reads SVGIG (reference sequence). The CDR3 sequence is CAWRKGRMNTEAFF. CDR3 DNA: TGTGCCTGGAGAAAAGGACGGATGAACACTGAAGCTTTCTTT.

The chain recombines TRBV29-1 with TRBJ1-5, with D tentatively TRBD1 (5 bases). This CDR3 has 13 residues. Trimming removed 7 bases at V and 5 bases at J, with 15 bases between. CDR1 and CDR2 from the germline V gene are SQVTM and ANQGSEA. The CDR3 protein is CSAVWGVDQPQHF. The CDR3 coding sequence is TGCAGCGCGGTCTGGGGCGTTGATCAGCCCCAGCATTTT.

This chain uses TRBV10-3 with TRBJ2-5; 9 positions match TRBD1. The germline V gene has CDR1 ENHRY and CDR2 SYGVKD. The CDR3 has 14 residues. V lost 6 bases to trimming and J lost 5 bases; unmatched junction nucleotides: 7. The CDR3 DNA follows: TGTGCCATCAGAAGGGACAGGGCGGGGGAGACCCAGTACTTC. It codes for CAIRRDRAGETQYF.

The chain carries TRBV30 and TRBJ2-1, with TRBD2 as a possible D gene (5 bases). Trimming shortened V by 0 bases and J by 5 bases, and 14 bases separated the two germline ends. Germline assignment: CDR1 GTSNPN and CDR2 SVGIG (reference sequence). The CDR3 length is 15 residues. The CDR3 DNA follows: TGTGCCTGGAGTGTAGGACTCCGACCCGACAATGAGCAGTTCTTC. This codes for CAWSVGLRPDNEQFF.

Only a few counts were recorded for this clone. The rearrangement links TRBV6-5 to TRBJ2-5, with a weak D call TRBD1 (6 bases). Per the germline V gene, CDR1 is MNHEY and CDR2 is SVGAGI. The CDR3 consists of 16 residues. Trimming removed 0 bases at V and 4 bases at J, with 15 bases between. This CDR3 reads CASSYSSLQGRETQYF. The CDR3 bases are TGTGCCAGCAGTTACTCGTCTCTTCAGGGGCGAGAGACCCAGTACTTC.

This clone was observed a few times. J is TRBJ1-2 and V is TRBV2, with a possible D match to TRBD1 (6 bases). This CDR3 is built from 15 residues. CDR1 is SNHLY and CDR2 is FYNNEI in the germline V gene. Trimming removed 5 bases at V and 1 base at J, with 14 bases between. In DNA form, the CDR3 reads TGTGCCAGCAGTCCCACCCGGGACATTAACTATGGCTACACCTTC. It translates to CASSPTRDINYGYTF.

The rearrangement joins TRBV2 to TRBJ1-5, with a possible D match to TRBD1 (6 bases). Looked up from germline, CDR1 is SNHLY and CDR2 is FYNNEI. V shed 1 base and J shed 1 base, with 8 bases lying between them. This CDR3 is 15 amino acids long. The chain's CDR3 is CASSEDRASNQPQHF. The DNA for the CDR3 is TGTGCCAGCAGTGAAGACAGGGCGAGCAATCAGCCCCAGCATTTT.